This TCR beta chain was profiled in a study of blood T cell repertoires in COVID-19. Whole-study context: There were acute and convalescent COVID-19 samples, and they came from the United States, Italy and Spain. PBMCs, B-cell-depleted T cells, or T cells provided the cDNA or gDNA that made up the material.

Authors' processing steps: Reference gene primer amplification in the assay estimated nucleated cell counts. Generated by immunoSEQ multiplex PCR, the TCRdb table keeps only in-frame clones and is missing some. The V and J calls and the clone size are those of that table, but D and trimming were determined from the DNA. The table records about 140,000 clones, more than 60% of them present only once. This clone was detected only once. This TCR came from a woman between 45 and 65 years old with active or convalescent COVID-19. Sequencing was carried out using peripheral blood.

In DNA form, the CDR3 reads TGTGCCAGCAGTTACAAGGGCGGGGTGGTGATATACGAGCAGTACTTC. This codes for CASSYKGGVVIYEQYF. J is TRBJ2-7 and V is TRBV6-5; D is possibly TRBD2 (6 bases). The CDR3 has 16 residues. The V end was cut by 2 bases, the J end by 4 bases, with 18 bases between. CDR1 is MNHEY, CDR2 SVGAGI, per germline.